Reported below is one T cell receptor (beta chain). Its target antigen remains unknown. Base qualities are missing; no much larger clone stands one base away. The data were taken from a study of T cell clonotyping in hematopoietic cell transplantation (dated by TCRdb to the early 2020s). About the investigation overall: Pretransplant samples from recipients were collected after cytoreduction. Patients were recruited between September 2015 and January 2017 and followed until late 2020 or death. The study collected some 150 blood samples from approximately 40 consecutive transplant recipients and their related donors.

The immunoSEQ assay, a bias-controlled multiplex PCR with V- and J-specific primers, was used to amplify TCR beta CDR3 regions from genomic DNA. A proprietary barcode and Illumina adapter sequences were added to the CDR3 amplicons in a second PCR step. CDR3 libraries were sequenced on an Illumina MiSeq instrument. In the original analysis: immunoSEQ Analyzer 3.0 was used for export and quality control, with R Bioconductor and Immunarch used for downstream analyses. Repertoire metrics were calculated using only productive rearrangements within the normalized downsampled data set. Pathologically expanded clonotypes were defined as those larger than 5 templates in the normalized cohort. The Inverse Simpson Index served as the measure of repertoire diversity. CMV-specificity analyses were carried out on the non-normalized data set to capture all clonotypes. TCRdb re-hosts the immuneACCESS table, in-frame sequences only. Its copies lack some clones; in the studies checked, an unresolved V gene accounts for under half of them, and the cause for the rest is not known. V, J and clone size were drawn from that table, and D and trimming were deduced from the DNA. Within this sample are 35,000 to 50,000 clones, with roughly 85% of them counted one time only. The top ten hold roughly 2.8% of the sample.

The sample's time point label, in plain terms: recipient sample about 28 days before transplant, after cytoreduction. Recipient blood was collected about 28 days before transplant and at days 30, 100 and 180 after transplant. Nuclei Lysis Solution was used to extract genomic DNA from fresh or cryopreserved unfractionated peripheral blood mononuclear cells. Overall study outcomes, separate from this receptor: Inverse Simpson Index values from donors and from recipients before transplant predicted broader TCR repertoire diversity after transplant. A decrease in recipient TCR diversity was observed after transplant, and a progressive increase in pathologically expanded clonotypes was seen from day 30 to day 180. Recipient repertoires showed only a small fraction of overlap with donor repertoires, and over 95% appeared de novo at the given depth. The sample size was limited and the cells went unsorted, which meant the CD4 and CD8 repertoire contributions could not be told apart.

The CDR3 covers 14 residues, taking in both the cysteine and the phenylalanine. Only the CDR3 part of the read is kept: 42 bases, read in frame from the first base. CDR1 and CDR2, looked up from the germline V gene (reference sequence), are MNHNY and SVGAGI. The germline V and J ends show losses of 6 bases and 7 bases respectively, and no gene match explains 10 bases of the junction. The sample in question was peripheral blood mononuclear cells, obtained before stem cell transplant. This TCR was sampled from a man in his fifties or sixties with acute myeloid leukemia. Some clones in this sample may be carry-over from other donors' samples. The chain links TRBV6-6 with TRBJ1-2, with 8 middle bases fitting TRBD1. The DNA is TGTGCCAGCAGCCAGGGGGCCAGGGGCGGTGGCTACACCTTC. The translation is CASSQGARGGGYTF.